This T cell receptor (beta chain) originates from a study of OX40 agonist ivuxolimab in advanced cancers. Whole-study context: Patients with hepatocellular carcinoma, melanoma, renal cell or head and neck cancer made up the dose-escalation patients. General study points: Compared with CD4+, CD8+ T cells on average had more expanded clones. Normalized expansion of T-cell clones was also low for some nonresponders.

Turning to this clone: Antigen: not known.

Germline V gene sequence: CDR1 SGHNT, CDR2 YENEEA. The CDR3 extends over 13 amino acids. With 2 bases clipped from V and 6 bases from J, the junction kept 2 bases outside the gene matches. The repertoire was sequenced with immunoSEQ multiplex PCR; TCRdb's copy has only in-frame clones and lacks some. The top ten hold under 25% of the sample, which has some 13,000 clones, roughly 92% seen once. Blood specimens came from baseline, cycle 4 day 1, and cycle 7 day 1. Here the sequenced sample was CD4+ or CD8+ T cells sorted from blood, taken in a trial of the OX40 agonist ivuxolimab. This TCR was sampled from an adult with an advanced solid tumor such as melanoma, head and neck, liver or kidney cancer. V gene TRBV11-3 combines with J gene TRBJ2-7; 9 nucleotides match TRBD1. The CDR3 DNA reads TGTGCCAGCAGCTTAACAGGGGGCGCCGAGCAGTACTTC. It encodes CASSLTGGAEQYF.